This T cell receptor beta chain is drawn from a study of blood T cells in healthy people across ages (dated by TCRdb to the mid-2010s). With regard to the full study: In model experiments, template switching captured about one uniquely barcoded TCR beta cDNA molecule for every two T cells. Donors were grouped into four age groups: young (average roughly 16 years), middle-aged (over 35), aged (around 60) and long-lived (just over 80). For two donors (one aged 18 to 29 and one aged 80 or older), the study analyzed two additional independent replicas of 1 million unique cDNA reads from the same blood draw. Age-related changes in TCR beta repertoire diversity were measured in the study by deep sequencing normalized with unique cDNA molecular identifiers.

The research as a whole found: Observed TCR beta diversity per million T cells fell roughly linearly with age, and a significant reduction was already apparent by age around 36. Estimates of total diversity from one million sequenced T cells were regarded as lower bounds and underestimates. The long-lived group showed more naive CD4+ T cells, fewer expanded clones and increased TCR diversity than the aged group, suggesting age selection. There was a strong correlation between observed TCR beta diversity and the percentage of naive T cells measured by flow cytometry. Donor CMV infection status was unknown, potentially confounding age-related changes in expanded clonotypes. Conclusive comparison of naive and antigen-experienced compartments was prevented by the profiling of bulk unsorted PBMCs.

V was cut back by 1 base and J by 4 bases, leaving a gap of 7 bases between them. From cysteine to phenylalanine, the CDR3 is 14 amino acids long. Solely the CDR3 DNA is kept, with 42 bases framed from the first base. The germline V gene encodes CDR1 LGHDT and CDR2 YNNKEL (reference sequence). Receptor libraries were prepared by 5' RACE. The sequencing machine was an Illumina HiSeq 2500. A second roughly 6 to 12 cycle PCR used a sample-barcoded 5' primer and a J-beta primer mix. A template-switch 5' adaptor carrying 12 random nucleotides introduced a unique molecular identifier onto each TCR beta cDNA molecule. At least 3 million CDR3-containing paired-end reads were obtained from each sample. First-strand cDNA synthesis was performed from all RNA using the Mint cDNA synthesis kit, with priming by a TRBC-specific oligonucleotide. Following uracil-DNA glycosylase treatment, all cDNA underwent a first 18-cycle PCR with the universal primers M1SS and BC2_uni_R. The original pipeline was this. For normalization, 1 million high-quality reads were randomly selected from each sample, with every read carrying a distinct molecular identifier. Instead of being binned into consensus sequences, reads with shared molecular identifiers were discarded. MiTCR, with a Q25 quality threshold and the strictest error-elimination algorithm, was used for CDR3 identification, clonotype clustering and error correction. A nonparametric unseen species model using Euler transformation provided a lower-bound estimate of total TCR beta diversity. TCRdb redid the processing of the public reads, applying fastp at Q25 and MiXCR, and retained in-frame beta chains. Each CDR3 protein gets just one entry, which takes the most common genes and DNA from the rows behind it. TCRdb's processing, not the study's, gives the V and J calls here. This sample has hundreds of thousands of distinct CDR3 sequences in its table, and less than 25% of those were observed once. The top ten hold under 9% of the sample.

On this clonotype itself: Its antigen is still unknown. No base quality values were provided; no much bigger clone lies one nucleotide off.

Systemically healthy Caucasian individuals from Russia, around 38 in total and aged roughly 6 to 100 years, were included as donors. Each donor gave about 11 milliliters of peripheral blood, drawn into EDTA-treated Vacutainer tubes. Ficoll-Paque density-gradient centrifugation was used to isolate PBMCs, with at least 7 million per sample. Trizol reagent was used to extract total RNA from PBMCs, with at least 6 micrograms per sample. The percentages of naive CD45RAhigh/CD27high T cells were determined by flow cytometry on a PBMC aliquot from every donor. The same data also contributed to another study, on T cells of mothers and their children. The second source states: Donors were nine systemically healthy Caucasian individuals: three mothers and their six children. cDNA synthesis used all of the extracted RNA, with roughly 1.5 ug of RNA in each 15 ul reaction. Sample barcodes and 2-4 random nucleotides were added via the M1S primer in the second PCR. Over 8 million TCR beta CDR3 reads were obtained for each mother, and approximately 2.9 million reads were obtained for each child. Thymic selection similarly shapes TCR recombination output in related and unrelated pairs, with minor effect from inherited differences. Normalized repertoire overlap was always slightly but never significantly higher in related than unrelated mother-child pairs. No persistent microchimeric T cell clones were found, with a detection sensitivity of approximately 95 clones per million clonotypes. To look for features that set related mother-child pairs apart from unrelated individuals, the researchers ran deep NGS to compare the TCR beta repertoires of mothers and children. Mothers averaged about 37 +/- 4 years of age and children averaged approximately 11 +/- 4 years. After adapter ligation with NEBNext reagents, the libraries were sequenced on Illumina HiSeq 2000 with 100+100 nt paired-end reads. To prevent cross-contamination, the mother and child libraries were prepared a month apart and were sequenced in separate runs. For each donor, between roughly 500,000 and 2,200,000 distinct TCR beta clonotypes were identified. Naive TCR beta clonotypes were estimated from low-frequency clonotypes matched to each donor's FACS-determined naive share, without sorting.

The V and J genes are TRBV3-1 and TRBJ1-4; confidence is insufficient to name the D gene. This TCR was sampled from a boy between 10 and 17 years old in good health. The sequenced sample consisted of blood. The nucleotides read TGTGCCAGCAGCCAAGCGGCAGGTAATGAAAAACTGTTTTTT. This is translated as CASSQAAGNEKLFF. Extended through the reference TRBV3-1 and TRBJ1-4 proteins, this CDR3 yields the full variable domain: DTAVSQTPKYLVTQMGNDKSIKCEQNLGHDTMYWYKQDSKKFLKIMFSYNNKELIINETVPNRFSPKSPDKAHLNLHINSLELGDSAVYFCASSQAAGNEKLFFGSGTQLSVL.